The TCR beta chain under discussion was sequenced for a study of T cells in pancreatic ductal adenocarcinoma. Produced via immunoSEQ multiplex PCR; TCRdb's table is partial and in-frame only. The sample records roughly 17,000 clones, 85% to 90% being singletons. Whole-study results and caveats: Tumor-versus-blood clonality comparisons may be biased toward lower tumor diversity. This surgical cohort overrepresents the minority presenting with early-stage disease. Compared with tumor, blood showed more total productive templates and approximately 8-fold more clonotypes. No significant tumor-blood clonality difference; means were about 0.1 and 0.07.

No neoadjuvant therapy was given to the selected pancreatic ductal adenocarcinoma patients before their surgery. CDR1 and CDR2 from the germline V gene are SGHRS and YFSETQ. V lost 0 bases and J 4 bases, leaving 3 bases between the germline ends. CDR3 length: 12 amino acids. Remarks on this clone: Its antigen is undetermined.

The sample comprised PBMCs. This chain links TRBV5-1 with TRBJ2-3, with no clear D. The origin of this receptor is a human donor with pancreatic ductal adenocarcinoma. The CDR3: CASSLAADTQYF. The CDR3 DNA sequence: TGCGCCAGCAGCTTGGCCGCAGATACGCAGTATTTT. Supplemented by reference TRBV5-1 and TRBJ2-3, the full variable domain reads KAGVTQTPRYLIKTRGQQVTLSCSPISGHRSVSWYQQTPGQGLQFLFEYFSETQRNKGNFPGRFSGRQFSNSRSEMNVSTLELGDSALYLCASSLAADTQYFGPGTRLTVL.